The clone carrying this TCR beta chain was seen more than once but under ten times. This record comes from a study of blood T cells in healthy people across ages. Sample-barcoded 5' priming and a J-beta primer mix drove a second PCR of roughly 7 to 11 cycles. TCRdb re-derived calls from the 5' RACE reads in MiXCR, one entry per CDR3 protein. The table records under 750,000 distinct CDR3 sequences, 45% to 55% of them present only once. PBMCs numbering at least 7 million were isolated per sample. Trimming shortened V by 1 base and J by 4 bases, and 12 bases separated the two germline ends. The length of the CDR3 is 14 residues. Germline loops: CDR1 SQVTM, CDR2 ANQGSEA.

The chain joins TRBV29-1 to TRBJ2-3, with D perhaps assigned TRBD1 or TRBD2 (5 bases each). This sequence originates from an elderly man in good health. The sequencing sample was made of blood. This CDR3 is CSVEGIQGPDTQYF. The CDR3 region has the DNA TGCAGCGTTGAAGGAATCCAGGGACCAGATACGCAGTATTTT.